The 30 T cell receptor beta chains given below trace back to one sample, sequenced in a study of shared clonotypes between healthy human individuals. Here immunoSEQ multiplex PCR was the method, and the copy in TCRdb shows in-frame clones only, minus some. Found here are millions of clones, around nine tenths of them singletons; the top ten hold about 0.13%. Sample: naive CD4+ T cells sorted from blood. Subset described: CD45RA+ positively selected. Receptor source: a man aged 18 to 30 in good health.

This chain joins TRBV5-8 and TRBJ1-5; 7 bases are shared with TRBD1. Germline trimming cut 4 bases from V and 6 bases from J; bases unmatched to any gene: 10. This CDR3 contains 15 residues. Germline V CDR1 and CDR2: SGHTS, YDEGEE. CDR3 amino acids: CASSHGQDLGQPQHF. The CDR3 DNA reads TGTGCCAGCAGCCATGGACAGGATTTGGGTCAGCCCCAGCATTTT.

J is TRBJ1-2 and V is TRBV14; 11 positions match TRBD1. This CDR3 contains 14 residues. Germline CDR1 SGHDN, CDR2 FVKESK. The V gene end was trimmed by 5 bases and the J gene end by 4 bases; junction bases not matched to a gene: 3. The CDR3 nucleotides are TGTGCCAGCAGCGGCGGGACAGGGGGCTATGGCTACACCTTC. This gives the protein CASSGGTGGYGYTF.

The genes are TRBV4-3 and TRBJ2-3; 11 bases fit TRBD2. CDR1 and CDR2 from the germline V gene are LGHNA and YSLEER. The ends lost 1 base at V and 1 base at J; junction bases unmatched: 1. This CDR3 comprises 16 residues. The CDR3 DNA reads TGCGCCAGCAGCCAAGTACTAGCGGGAGGCACAGATACGCAGTATTTT. Translated: CASSQVLAGGTDTQYF.

The chain couples TRBV10-1 to TRBJ2-2, with 8 bases fitting TRBD2. The CDR3 is 14 amino acids. V lost 4 bases to trimming and J lost 6 bases; unmatched junction nucleotides: 4. Germline V CDR1 and CDR2: WNHNN, SYGVQD (reference sequence). For the CDR3, the DNA is TGCGCCAGCAGTGTCGACGGGAGGGCCGGGGAGCTGTTTTTT. This translates into CASSVDGRAGELFF.

This sequence joins TRBV4-1 and TRBJ1-2; TRBD1 is a possible D gene (6 bases). V was cut by 4 bases and J by 3 bases, with 12 bases left in between. CDR1 MGHRA and CDR2 YSYEKL come from the germline V gene. This CDR3 is 14 amino acids long. The CDR3 sequence is CASSPRGEDYGYTF. DNA of the CDR3: TGCGCCAGCAGCCCCAGGGGAGAGGACTATGGCTACACCTTC.

The V gene is TRBV5-1, the J gene TRBJ2-5; TRBD1 might be the D (6 bases). V gave up 1 base and J gave up 5 bases, with 12 bases separating them. Germline V gene lookup returns CDR1 SGHRS and CDR2 YFSETQ. The CDR3 consists of 14 residues. The CDR3 nucleotides read TGCGCCAGCAGCTTGTCAGGGGCAGGGGAGACCCAGTACTTC. Its protein is CASSLSGAGETQYF.

The chain uses TRBV25-1 and TRBJ1-3, with a possible D match to TRBD1 (6 bases). V dropped 4 bases and J dropped 0 bases, with 10 bases sitting between them. From germline, CDR1 is MGHDK and CDR2 SYGVNS. The CDR3 covers 15 residues. The CDR3 reads CASSVTGSSGNTIYF. The CDR3 coding sequence is TGTGCCAGCAGTGTCACAGGGAGCTCTGGAAACACCATATATTTT.

The chain uses TRBV30 and TRBJ1-5, with 7 bases fitting TRBD1. Germline V gene data show CDR1 as GTSNPN and CDR2 as SVGIG (reference sequence). With V trimmed by 0 bases and J by 11 bases, 16 bases remained unmatched. This CDR3 region has 16 residues. The CDR3 sequence is CAWSVPRDSLFGTQHF. The CDR3 DNA follows: TGTGCCTGGAGTGTACCCCGGGACAGCCTGTTTGGGACCCAGCATTTT.

V is TRBV6-1 and J is TRBJ2-7, with no clear D. Germline V lookup: CDR1 MNHNS, CDR2 SASEGT. Trimming took 4 bases from V and 0 from J, leaving 13 bases between them. The CDR3 has 15 residues. The CDR3 sequence: CASSVLPESSYEQYF. In nucleotides, the CDR3 is TGTGCCAGCAGTGTACTACCTGAGAGCTCCTACGAGCAGTACTTC.

The chain recombines TRBV2 with TRBJ2-5, with 15 bases fitting TRBD2. Trimming took 9 bases from V and 5 from J; bases not matched to a gene: 10. The CDR3 is 16 residues long. Per the germline V gene, CDR1 is SNHLY and CDR2 is FYNNEI. CDR3 nucleotide sequence: TGTGCCAGTCAACCGGGACTAGCGGGGGGAGAGGAGACCCAGTACTTC. Protein sequence: CASQPGLAGGEETQYF.

As regards this clone: Other DNA sequences in this specimen translate into the identical CDR3. This chain uses TRBV11-2 with TRBJ2-5, with D unresolved. This CDR3 is 12 amino acids long. Germline lookup yields CDR1 SGHAT and CDR2 FQNNGV. V lost 2 bases and J 5 bases, leaving 6 bases between the germline ends. The CDR3 DNA sequence: TGTGCCAGCAGCTTAAATTCTGAGACCCAGTACTTC. This encodes CASSLNSETQYF.

V is TRBV11-2 and J is TRBJ2-3, with 8 bases that match TRBD1. Trimming removed 4 bases from V and 2 bases from J; junction bases left unmatched: 11. Germline V CDR1 and CDR2: SGHAT, FQNNGV. This CDR3 contains 17 residues. CDR3 DNA sequence: TGTGCCAGCAGCTACGGACAGGGCAAGCCGGACACAGATACGCAGTATTTT. It is translated as CASSYGQGKPDTDTQYF.

V usage is TRBV2 and J usage is TRBJ2-2; a weak D match, TRBD2 (5 bases). From germline, CDR1 is SNHLY and CDR2 FYNNEI. The V end was cut by 5 bases, the J end by 0 bases, with 7 bases between. The CDR3 is made up of 14 amino acids. The CDR3 is CASSRTPNTGELFF. In DNA, the CDR3 is TGTGCCAGCAGTCGGACTCCGAACACCGGGGAGCTGTTTTTT.

The chain links TRBV27 to TRBJ2-3, with a weak D call TRBD1 (6 bases). From germline, CDR1 is MNHEY and CDR2 SMNVEV (reference sequence). V gave up 3 bases and J gave up 1 base, with 11 bases separating them. CDR3 length equals 15 residues. DNA of the CDR3: TGTGCCAGCAGTTTTGGGCCAGGGGGCACAGATACGCAGTATTTT. It is translated as CASSFGPGGTDTQYF.

The chain carries TRBV5-5 and TRBJ2-7, with 14 nucleotides matching TRBD2. V lost 0 bases to trimming and J lost 2 bases; unmatched junction nucleotides: 10. The CDR3 is 19 residues long. Germline CDR1 reads SGHKS; CDR2 reads YYEKEE (reference sequence). The CDR3: CASSLDPGLAGGTTYEQYF. CDR3 coding DNA: TGTGCCAGCAGCTTGGACCCAGGACTAGCGGGAGGTACTACCTACGAGCAGTACTTC. Variable domain in full (rest from reference TRBV5-5 and TRBJ2-7): DAGVTQSPTHLIKTRGQQVTLRCSPISGHKSVSWYQQVLGQGPQFIFQYYEKEERGRGNFPDRFSARQFPNYSSELNVNALLLGDSALYLCASSLDPGLAGGTTYEQYFGPGTRLTVT.

The V and J genes are TRBV6-1 and TRBJ2-7, with D perhaps TRBD2 (6 bases). The germline CDR1 and CDR2 sequences are MNHNS and SASEGT. V dropped 6 bases and J dropped 0 bases, with 12 bases sitting between them. The CDR3 is 14 residues long. The CDR3 DNA follows: TGTGCCAGCAGGCCGGGAGTTTACTCCTACGAGCAGTACTTC. Translated: CASRPGVYSYEQYF.

The chain combines TRBV19 with TRBJ2-5, with 10 bases that match TRBD2. Per the germline V gene, CDR1 is LNHDA and CDR2 is SQIVND (reference sequence). The CDR3 spans 13 residues. V gave up 8 bases and J gave up 5 bases; unmatched junction bases: 5. CDR3: CASALAGVETQYF. DNA for the CDR3: TGTGCCAGTGCCCTAGCGGGAGTTGAGACCCAGTACTTC.

The gene calls are TRBV7-3 and TRBJ2-3, with 13 bases fitting TRBD2. The CDR3 runs 15 residues. Germline V gene data show CDR1 as SGHTA and CDR2 as FQGTGA. With 5 bases clipped from V and 4 bases from J, the junction kept 3 bases outside the gene matches. CDR3 sequence (DNA): TGTGCCAGCAGCAAGGGACTAGCGGGGCCAGATACGCAGTATTTT. Its protein product is CASSKGLAGPDTQYF.

This clone was seen more than once but under ten times. V is TRBV4-1 and J is TRBJ1-5; tentatively, D is TRBD1 (6 bases). The CDR3 is made up of 16 amino acids. Trimming removed 4 bases from V and 0 bases from J, with 13 bases in between. Germline V lookup: CDR1 MGHRA, CDR2 YSYEKL. The DNA of the CDR3 is TGCGCCAGCAGCCTCGCACGGACAGATAGCAATCAGCCCCAGCATTTT. Protein sequence: CASSLARTDSNQPQHF.

The rearrangement joins TRBV4-1 to TRBJ2-7; D unclear. This CDR3 is 15 amino acids long. V was cut by 2 bases and J by 2 bases, with 13 bases left in between. CDR1 MGHRA and CDR2 YSYEKL come from the germline V gene. CDR3 nucleotide sequence: TGCGCCAGCAGCCAACCGGGCGGATTGACCTACGAGCAGTACTTC. Translating gives CASSQPGGLTYEQYF.

About this clone: An end of the junction differs from the germline gene, which may be a read error. The V gene is TRBV7-7, the J gene TRBJ2-3, with 11 bases that match TRBD2. Germline V gene lookup returns CDR1 SSHAT and CDR2 FNYEAQ (reference sequence). The CDR3 runs 16 residues. CDR3 nucleotides: TGTGCTAGCAGCCCTCTAGCGGGGGGACTCACAGATACGCAGTATTTT. This sequence encodes CASSPLAGGLTDTQYF. Supplemented by reference TRBV7-7 and TRBJ2-3, the full variable domain reads GAGVSQSPRYKVTKRGQDVTLRCDPISSHATLYWYQQALGQGPEFLTYFNYEAQPDKSGLPSDRFSAERPEGSISTLTIQRTEQRDSAMYRCASSPLAGGLTDTQYFGPGTRLTVL.

This clone was counted a single time. V gene TRBV7-6 combines with J gene TRBJ1-1, with 9 bases aligning to TRBD1. There are 16 residues in the CDR3. Per the germline V gene, CDR1 is SGHVS and CDR2 is FNYEAQ. The J segment lost 1 base and the V segment lost 5 bases, leaving 8 bases of the junction unmatched. CDR3 DNA sequence: TGTGCCAGCAGCCCACGGACGACAGGGGGGAACACTGAAGCTTTCTTT. The encoded protein is CASSPRTTGGNTEAFF.

The rearrangement uses TRBV9 and TRBJ2-7; no definite D call. Germline CDR1 and CDR2: SGDLS and YYNGEE. The CDR3 has 16 residues. The ends were cut back, 2 bases at V and 2 bases at J, with 17 bases in the middle. CDR3 sequence: CASSVDGGRDAYEQYF. CDR3 DNA sequence: TGTGCCAGCAGCGTTGATGGCGGCCGTGATGCCTACGAGCAGTACTTC.

The chain is built from TRBV5-1 and TRBJ1-5, with D uncertain. The CDR3 has 15 residues. Germline values: CDR1 SGHRS, CDR2 YFSETQ. V was trimmed by 0 bases and J by 7 bases, leaving 14 bases between them. The DNA of the CDR3 is TGCGCCAGCAGCTTGGTAGGCGACAAGGAACAGCCCCAGCATTTT. This translates into CASSLVGDKEQPQHF.

The rearrangement joins TRBV7-8 to TRBJ2-5; the D is unclear. This CDR3 has 14 amino acids. The V and J ends lost 4 bases and 2 bases respectively, with 11 bases between them. The germline gives CDR1 SGHVS, CDR2 FQNEAQ. The CDR3 reads CASSSGLGQETQYF. The CDR3 nucleotides are TGTGCCAGCAGCTCCGGATTGGGGCAAGAGACCCAGTACTTC.

V and J are TRBV6-4 and TRBJ2-3, with a possible D match to TRBD2 (7 bases). CDR1 and CDR2 from the germline V gene are MRHNA and SNTAGT. This CDR3 comprises 14 residues. The germline V and J ends were trimmed by 4 bases and 4 bases, with 12 bases remaining between them. For the CDR3, the DNA is TGTGCCAGCAGTGGAGGGGGGGGCGCAGATACGCAGTATTTT. The encoded protein is CASSGGGGADTQYF.

The J gene is TRBJ1-5, the V gene TRBV27; D is uncertain. CDR1 and CDR2 from the germline V gene are MNHEY and SMNVEV (reference sequence). Trimming pared 0 bases from V and 4 bases from J, leaving 13 bases between. This CDR3 region has 16 residues. DNA for the CDR3: TGTGCCAGCAGTTTATCTATAGCAGTCCTTAATCAGCCCCAGCATTTT. Protein sequence: CASSLSIAVLNQPQHF.

The chain recombines TRBV6-5 with TRBJ2-3; D uncertain. V lost 5 bases to trimming and J lost 6 bases, with 9 bases between them. In germline, CDR1 is MNHEY, CDR2 SVGAGI. The CDR3 is made up of 12 amino acids. Here the CDR3 DNA reads TGTGCCAGCAGTAACGAACGGGATACGCAGTATTTT. This encodes CASSNERDTQYF.

V usage is TRBV7-8 and J usage is TRBJ2-7; D ambiguous. CDR3 length: 16 residues. V lost 4 bases, J lost 7 bases, and 23 bases lay in between. Germline CDR1 and CDR2: SGHVS and FQNEAQ. Here the CDR3 reads CASSSTSLGMSGEQYF. CDR3 in DNA: TGTGCCAGCAGCTCGACCTCCCTGGGGATGTCTGGGGAGCAGTACTTC.

The V call is TRBV29-1, the J call TRBJ2-7; D remains ambiguous. CDR3 size: 11 residues. Looked up from germline, CDR1 is SQVTM and CDR2 is ANQGSEA. Trimming took off 7 bases at V and 3 bases at J, with 10 bases between the two ends. For the CDR3, the DNA is TGCAGCGCTTTGAAAGACTACGAGCAGTACTTC. Residues: CSALKDYEQYF.